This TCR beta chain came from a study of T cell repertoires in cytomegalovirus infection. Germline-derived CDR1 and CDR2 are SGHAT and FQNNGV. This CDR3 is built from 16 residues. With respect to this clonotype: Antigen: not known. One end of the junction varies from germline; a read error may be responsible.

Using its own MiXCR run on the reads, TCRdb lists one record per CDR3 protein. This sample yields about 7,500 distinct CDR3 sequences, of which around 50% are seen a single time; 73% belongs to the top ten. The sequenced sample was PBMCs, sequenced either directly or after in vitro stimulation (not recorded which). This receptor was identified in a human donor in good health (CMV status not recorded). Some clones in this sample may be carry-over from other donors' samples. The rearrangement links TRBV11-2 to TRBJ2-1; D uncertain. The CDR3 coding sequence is TGTGCAAGCAGCTTACTTCAGGTTAGCTCCTACAATGAGCAGTTCTTC. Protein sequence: CASSLLQVSSYNEQFF.